The T cell receptor beta chain described here comes from a study of blood T cell repertoires in COVID-19. Study at large: Acute and convalescent COVID-19 samples came from the United States, Italy and Spain. PBMCs, B-cell-depleted T cells, or T cells were the source of the cDNA or gDNA that made up the material.

Seattle participants joined during active infection and were tracked over time. Only in-frame clones appear in the TCRdb table, and some are missing; sequencing was by immunoSEQ multiplex PCR. This table has 200,000 to 250,000 clones, approximately 78% appearing once. CDR3 length: 14 residues. Trimming cost V 11 bases and J 4 bases; bases outside gene matches: 8. Germline CDR1 ENHRY, CDR2 SYGVKD. This receptor was obtained from a woman in her 70s with COVID-19, enrolled during active disease. Sequencing used peripheral blood. The V call is TRBV10-3, the J call TRBJ2-1, with TRBD2 matching 10 bases. The CDR3 protein is CAPNGTSEYNEQFF. The CDR3 coding sequence is TGTGCCCCGAACGGGACTAGCGAGTACAATGAGCAGTTCTTC.